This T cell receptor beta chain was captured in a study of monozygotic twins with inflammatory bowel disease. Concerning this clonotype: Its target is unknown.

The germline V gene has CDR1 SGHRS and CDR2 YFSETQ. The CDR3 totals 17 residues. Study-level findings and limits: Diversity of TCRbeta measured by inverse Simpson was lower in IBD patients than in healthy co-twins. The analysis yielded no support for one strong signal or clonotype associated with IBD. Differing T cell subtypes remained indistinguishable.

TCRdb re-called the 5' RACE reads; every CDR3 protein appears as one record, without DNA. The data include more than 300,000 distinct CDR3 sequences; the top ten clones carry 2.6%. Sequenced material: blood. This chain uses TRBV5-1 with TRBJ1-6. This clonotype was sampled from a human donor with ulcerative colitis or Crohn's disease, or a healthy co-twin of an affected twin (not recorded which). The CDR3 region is CASSLSRGGSYNSPLHF.